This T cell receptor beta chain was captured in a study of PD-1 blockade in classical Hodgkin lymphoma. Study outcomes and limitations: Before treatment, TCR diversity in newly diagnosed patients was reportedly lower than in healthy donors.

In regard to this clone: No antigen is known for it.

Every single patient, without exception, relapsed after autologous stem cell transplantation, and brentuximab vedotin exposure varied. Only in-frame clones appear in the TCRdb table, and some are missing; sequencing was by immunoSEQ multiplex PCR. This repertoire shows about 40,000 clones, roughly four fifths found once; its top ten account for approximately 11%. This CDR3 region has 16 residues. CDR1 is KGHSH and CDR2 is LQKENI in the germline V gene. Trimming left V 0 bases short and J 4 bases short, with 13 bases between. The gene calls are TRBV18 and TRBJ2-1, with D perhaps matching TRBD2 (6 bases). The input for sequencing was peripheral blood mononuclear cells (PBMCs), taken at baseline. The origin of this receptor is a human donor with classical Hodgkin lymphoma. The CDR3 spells CASSPPRREQYNEQFF. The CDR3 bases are TGTGCCAGCTCACCACCGAGGCGGGAACAATACAATGAGCAGTTCTTC. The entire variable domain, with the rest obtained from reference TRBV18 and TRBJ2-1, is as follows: NAGVMQNPRHLVRRRGQEARLRCSPMKGHSHVYWYRQLPEEGLKFMVYLQKENIIDESGMPKERFSAEFPKEGPSILRIQQVVRGDSAAYFCASSPPRREQYNEQFFGPGTRLTVL.